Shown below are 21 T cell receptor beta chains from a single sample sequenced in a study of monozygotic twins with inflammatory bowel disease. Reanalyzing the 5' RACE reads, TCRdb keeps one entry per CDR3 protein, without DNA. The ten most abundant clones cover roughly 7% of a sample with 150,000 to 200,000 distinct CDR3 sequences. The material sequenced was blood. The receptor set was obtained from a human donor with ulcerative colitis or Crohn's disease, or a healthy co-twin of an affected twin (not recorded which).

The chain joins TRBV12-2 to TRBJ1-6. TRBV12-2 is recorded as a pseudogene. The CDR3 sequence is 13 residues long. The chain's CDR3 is CASPRCRRSPLHF.

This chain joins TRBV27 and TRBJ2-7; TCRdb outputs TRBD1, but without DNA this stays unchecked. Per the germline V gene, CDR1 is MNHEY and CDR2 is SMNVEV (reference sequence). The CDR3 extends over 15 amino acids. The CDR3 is CASSLRTGGIYEQYF.

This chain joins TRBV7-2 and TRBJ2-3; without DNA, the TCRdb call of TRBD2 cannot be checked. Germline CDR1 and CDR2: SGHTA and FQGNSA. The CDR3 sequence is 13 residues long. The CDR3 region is CASARQGIDTQYF.

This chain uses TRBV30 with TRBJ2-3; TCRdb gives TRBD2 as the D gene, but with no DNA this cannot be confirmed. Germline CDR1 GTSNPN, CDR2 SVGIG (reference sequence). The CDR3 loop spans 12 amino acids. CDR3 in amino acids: CAWKRAGDTQYF. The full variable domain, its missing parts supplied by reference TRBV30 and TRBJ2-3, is SQTIHQWPATLVQPVGSPLSLECTVEGTSNPNLYWYRQAAGRGLQLLFYSVGIGQISSEVPQNLSASRPQDRQFILSSKKLLLSDSGFYLCAWKRAGDTQYFGPGTRLTVL.

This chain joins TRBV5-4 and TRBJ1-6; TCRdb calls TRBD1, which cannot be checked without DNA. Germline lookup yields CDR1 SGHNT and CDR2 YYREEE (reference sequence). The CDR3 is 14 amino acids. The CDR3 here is CASSLDRGDSPLHF.

The CDR3 sequence: CASSYRDLGLAGGMDEQFF. The gene calls are TRBV6-2 or TRBV6-3 and TRBJ2-1; there is no DNA to check the TCRdb D call of TRBD2. The CDR3 has 19 amino acids. Per the germline V gene, CDR1 is MNHEY and CDR2 is SVGEGT.

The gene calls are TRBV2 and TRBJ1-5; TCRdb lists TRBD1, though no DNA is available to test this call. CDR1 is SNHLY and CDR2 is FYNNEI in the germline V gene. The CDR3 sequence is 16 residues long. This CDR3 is CASSQGQFYSNQPQHF.

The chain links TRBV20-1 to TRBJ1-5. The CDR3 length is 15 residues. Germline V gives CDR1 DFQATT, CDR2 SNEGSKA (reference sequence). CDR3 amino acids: CSAIPPGGPGEAQHF.

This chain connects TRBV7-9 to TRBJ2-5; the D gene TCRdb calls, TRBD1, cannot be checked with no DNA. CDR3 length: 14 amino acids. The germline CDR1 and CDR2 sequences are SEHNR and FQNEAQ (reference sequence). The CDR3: CASSSGGLQETQYF.

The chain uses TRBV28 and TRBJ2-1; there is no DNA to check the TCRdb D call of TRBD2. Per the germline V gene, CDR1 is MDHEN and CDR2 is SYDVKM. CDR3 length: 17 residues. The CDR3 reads CASSLMVASGRVTEQFF.

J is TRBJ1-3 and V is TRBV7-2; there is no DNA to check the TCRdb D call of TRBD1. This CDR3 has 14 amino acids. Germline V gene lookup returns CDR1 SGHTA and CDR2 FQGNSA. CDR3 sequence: CASSTGTYGNTIYF.

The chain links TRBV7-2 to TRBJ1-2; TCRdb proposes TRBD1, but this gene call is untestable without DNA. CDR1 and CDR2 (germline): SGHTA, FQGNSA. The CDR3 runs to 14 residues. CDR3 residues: CASSFTGLTYGYTF.

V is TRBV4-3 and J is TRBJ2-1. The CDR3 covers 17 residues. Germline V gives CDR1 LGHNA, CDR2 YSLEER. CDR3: CASSQEGTGGPYNEQFF.

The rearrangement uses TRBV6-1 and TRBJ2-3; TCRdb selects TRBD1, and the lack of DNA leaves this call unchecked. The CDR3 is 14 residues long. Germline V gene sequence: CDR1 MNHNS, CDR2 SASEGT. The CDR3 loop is CARGGSPSTDTQYF.

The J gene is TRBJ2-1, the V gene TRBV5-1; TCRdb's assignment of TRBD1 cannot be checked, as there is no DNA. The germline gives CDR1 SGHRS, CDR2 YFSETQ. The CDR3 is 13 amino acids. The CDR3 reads CASSFRGYNEQFF.

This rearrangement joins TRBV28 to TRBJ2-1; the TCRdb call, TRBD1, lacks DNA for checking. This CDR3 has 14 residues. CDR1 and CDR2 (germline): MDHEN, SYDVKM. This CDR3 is CASSSPQGGNEQFF.

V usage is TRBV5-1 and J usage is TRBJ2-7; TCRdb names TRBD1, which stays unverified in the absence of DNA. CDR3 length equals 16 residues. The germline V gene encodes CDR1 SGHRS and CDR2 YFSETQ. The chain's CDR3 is CASSPYSGTGTYEQYF.

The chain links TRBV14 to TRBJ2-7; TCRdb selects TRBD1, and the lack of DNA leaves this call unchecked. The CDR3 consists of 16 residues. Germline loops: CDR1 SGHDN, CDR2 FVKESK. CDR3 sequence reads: CASSPHVTQAHYEQYF.

This chain's CDR3 is CASSVLAGGGNEQFF. This chain uses TRBV9 with TRBJ2-1; TCRdb calls TRBD2, which cannot be checked without DNA. CDR3 size: 15 residues. Germline V CDR1 and CDR2: SGDLS, YYNGEE. The full variable domain, completed using reference TRBV9 and TRBJ2-1, is DSGVTQTPKHLITATGQRVTLRCSPRSGDLSVYWYQQSLDQGLQFLIQYYNGEERAKGNILERFSAQQFPDLHSELNLSSLELGDSALYFCASSVLAGGGNEQFFGPGTRLTVL.

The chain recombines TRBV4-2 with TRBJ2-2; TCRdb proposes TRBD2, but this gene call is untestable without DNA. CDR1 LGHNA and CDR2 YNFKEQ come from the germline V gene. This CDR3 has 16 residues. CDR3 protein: CASSQGQRGGLGELFF.

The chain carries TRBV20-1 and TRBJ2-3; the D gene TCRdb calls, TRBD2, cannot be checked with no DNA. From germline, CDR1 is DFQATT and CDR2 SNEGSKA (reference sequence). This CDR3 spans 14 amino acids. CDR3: CSARIAGGTDTQYF.